This TCR beta chain was identified in a study of shared clonotypes between healthy human individuals. This table comes from immunoSEQ multiplex PCR, and its TCRdb copy is limited to in-frame clones, with some not included. The sample has 780,000 or so clones; 72% are singletons. Subsets obtained from CD4+ cells comprised CD45RA+ naive and CD45RA-negative memory cells. Germline V lookup: CDR1 SGHAT, CDR2 FQDESV (reference sequence). The CDR3 runs 13 residues. Deletions cut 7 bases from V and 7 bases from J, with 16 bases between. The chain has TRBV11-1 and TRBJ2-5; D unclear. The material sequenced was memory CD4+ T cells sorted from blood. Stated subset: CD45RA-negative fraction. This sequence originates from a woman aged 25 to 39 in good health. CDR3 nucleotides: TGTGCCAGCACCTATGGGTCCTTGGGGACCCAGTACTTC. Encoded protein: CASTYGSLGTQYF.